Listed here is a single T cell receptor (beta chain). Antigen unknown. This entry comes from a study of CD8 T cells in ankylosing spondylitis. Quantitative 5'-RACE with molecular barcodes produced the TCR beta libraries. TCRdb reprocessed the 5' RACE reads with MiXCR, giving one entry per CDR3 protein. The sample consists of some 330,000 distinct CDR3 sequences, 8% of them appearing once. The ends were cut back, 5 bases at V and 1 base at J, with 15 bases in the middle. This CDR3 contains 15 residues. Germline loops: CDR1 MGHRA, CDR2 YSYEKL. Overall study results and limits: Within ankylosing spondylitis blood, a TCR beta motif made up of eight or nine highly homologous variants appeared to be characteristic. Significant enrichment of disease-linked clones was reportedly seen in matched ankylosing spondylitis synovial fluid. Reactive arthritis synovial fluid and blood previously showed some of these motif variants.

The sample taken for sequencing was blood, either unsorted or a sorted T cell fraction (not recorded which). This sequence was found in a male donor with ankylosing spondylitis. The chain joins TRBV4-1 to TRBJ2-7, with D perhaps TRBD1 or TRBD2 (5 bases each). DNA for the CDR3: TGCGCCAGCAGCTTAACCGGGACGCTATCCTACGAGCAGTACTTC. Protein product: CASSLTGTLSYEQYF.